The next 10 T cell receptor beta chains were all read from a single sample in a study of T cells expressing NK-cell markers. TCRdb derives one entry per CDR3 protein from the 5' RACE reads, leaving out DNA. The repertoire table contains approximately 550,000 distinct CDR3 sequences. Material for sequencing was blood T cells: a sorted CD56 or NKG2C T cell subset, CD4+ or CD8+ T cells, or bulk PBMC T cells (not recorded which). The source is a young man in good health.

V and J are TRBV12-3 or TRBV12-4 and TRBJ2-1. The CDR3 extends over 14 amino acids. CDR3 loop: CASSLAWLYNEQFF.

This sequence joins TRBV5-1 and TRBJ2-7; TCRdb's D call of TRBD1 is untestable without DNA. The CDR3 runs to 14 residues. The germline V gene has CDR1 SGHRS and CDR2 YFSETQ. The CDR3: CASSFSQGSLEQYF.

The chain employs TRBV7-8 and TRBJ2-1; TCRdb's assignment of TRBD1 cannot be checked, as there is no DNA. CDR1 is SGHVS and CDR2 is FQNEAQ in the germline V gene. The CDR3 consists of 14 residues. The CDR3 spells CASSLEWGATEQFF.

The chain uses TRBV5-1 and TRBJ2-1; TCRdb names TRBD1, which stays unverified in the absence of DNA. In germline, CDR1 is SGHRS, CDR2 YFSETQ. CDR3 length equals 15 residues. This chain's CDR3 is CASSWRAGAYNEQFF.

The gene calls are TRBV5-1 and TRBJ2-3; there is no DNA to check the TCRdb D call of TRBD2. CDR1 is SGHRS, CDR2 YFSETQ, per germline. The CDR3 length is 15 residues. CDR3 protein: CASAFWTSGTDTQYF. The variable domain in full, with the rest retrieved from reference TRBV5-1 and TRBJ2-3, is KAGVTQTPRYLIKTRGQQVTLSCSPISGHRSVSWYQQTPGQGLQFLFEYFSETQRNKGNFPGRFSGRQFSNSRSEMNVSTLELGDSALYLCASAFWTSGTDTQYFGPGTRLTVL.

The chain links TRBV4-3 to TRBJ1-5. Germline CDR1 is LGHNA and CDR2 is YSLEER. The CDR3 consists of 13 residues. The CDR3 sequence: CASSQDWLQPQHF.

The rearrangement links TRBV10-1 to TRBJ2-2; as DNA is missing, the TRBD1 call by TCRdb cannot be tested. There are 14 residues in the CDR3. The V gene's germline CDR1 is WNHNN and CDR2 SYGVQD (reference sequence). The CDR3 here is CASRLDRASGELFF.

The V call is TRBV5-1, the J call TRBJ2-5; TCRdb's assignment of TRBD2 cannot be checked, as there is no DNA. The V gene's germline CDR1 is SGHRS and CDR2 YFSETQ. The CDR3 length is 15 residues. CDR3 protein: CASSFLSGPEETQYF.

V gene TRBV5-1 combines with J gene TRBJ2-5; TCRdb's assignment of TRBD2 cannot be checked, as there is no DNA. Germline loops: CDR1 SGHRS, CDR2 YFSETQ. This CDR3 is built from 14 residues. The CDR3 sequence is CASSLETSGETQYF. The entire variable domain, with the rest obtained from reference TRBV5-1 and TRBJ2-5, is as follows: KAGVTQTPRYLIKTRGQQVTLSCSPISGHRSVSWYQQTPGQGLQFLFEYFSETQRNKGNFPGRFSGRQFSNSRSEMNVSTLELGDSALYLCASSLETSGETQYFGPGTRLLVL.

The rearrangement links TRBV7-9 to TRBJ1-1. The CDR3 runs 16 residues. Germline CDR1 reads SEHNR; CDR2 reads FQNEAQ (reference sequence). This chain's CDR3 is CASSPEAASVNTEAFF.